The clone carrying this TCR beta chain was observed at least ten times. The CDR3 has 14 amino acids. The V gene's germline CDR1 is SGHNT and CDR2 YYREEE (reference sequence). With 4 bases removed from V and 6 bases from J, the gap between germline ends came to 15 bases. This specimen belongs to a study of human T cells and chemical hapten exposure. Sample time point: patch test 1, 2 weeks after DPC sensitization. Regarding treatment: therapeutic diphenylcyclopropenone sensitization with weekly scalp DPC. A single record per CDR3 protein comes from TCRdb applying MiXCR to the RACE reads. The table has under 150,000 distinct CDR3 sequences, about 12% seen once; the top ten hold just over 1.4%.

The TCR comes from a woman aged 50 to 65 with alopecia areata. Some clones in this sample may be carry-over from other donors' samples. The starting material was whole blood, obtained in connection with sensitization to the hapten diphenylcyclopropenone (DPC). The chain joins TRBV5-4 to TRBJ2-3; no clear D. This CDR3 reads CASSLKSAGDTQYF. The CDR3, as DNA: TGTGCCAGCAGCCTCAAGAGCGCCGGGGATACGCAGTATTTT.